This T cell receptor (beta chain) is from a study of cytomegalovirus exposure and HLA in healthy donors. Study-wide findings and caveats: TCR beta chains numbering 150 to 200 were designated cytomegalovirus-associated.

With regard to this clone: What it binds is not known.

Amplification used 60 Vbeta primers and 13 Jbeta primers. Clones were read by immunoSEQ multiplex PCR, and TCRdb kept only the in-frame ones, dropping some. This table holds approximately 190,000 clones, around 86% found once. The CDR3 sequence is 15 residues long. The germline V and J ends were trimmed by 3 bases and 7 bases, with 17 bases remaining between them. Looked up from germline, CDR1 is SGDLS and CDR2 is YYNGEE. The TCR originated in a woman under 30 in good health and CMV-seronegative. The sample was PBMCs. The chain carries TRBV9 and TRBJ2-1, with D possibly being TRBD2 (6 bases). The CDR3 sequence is CASSAGGPPGNEQFF. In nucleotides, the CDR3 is TGTGCCAGCAGCGCCGGAGGGCCCCCCGGAAATGAGCAGTTCTTC.